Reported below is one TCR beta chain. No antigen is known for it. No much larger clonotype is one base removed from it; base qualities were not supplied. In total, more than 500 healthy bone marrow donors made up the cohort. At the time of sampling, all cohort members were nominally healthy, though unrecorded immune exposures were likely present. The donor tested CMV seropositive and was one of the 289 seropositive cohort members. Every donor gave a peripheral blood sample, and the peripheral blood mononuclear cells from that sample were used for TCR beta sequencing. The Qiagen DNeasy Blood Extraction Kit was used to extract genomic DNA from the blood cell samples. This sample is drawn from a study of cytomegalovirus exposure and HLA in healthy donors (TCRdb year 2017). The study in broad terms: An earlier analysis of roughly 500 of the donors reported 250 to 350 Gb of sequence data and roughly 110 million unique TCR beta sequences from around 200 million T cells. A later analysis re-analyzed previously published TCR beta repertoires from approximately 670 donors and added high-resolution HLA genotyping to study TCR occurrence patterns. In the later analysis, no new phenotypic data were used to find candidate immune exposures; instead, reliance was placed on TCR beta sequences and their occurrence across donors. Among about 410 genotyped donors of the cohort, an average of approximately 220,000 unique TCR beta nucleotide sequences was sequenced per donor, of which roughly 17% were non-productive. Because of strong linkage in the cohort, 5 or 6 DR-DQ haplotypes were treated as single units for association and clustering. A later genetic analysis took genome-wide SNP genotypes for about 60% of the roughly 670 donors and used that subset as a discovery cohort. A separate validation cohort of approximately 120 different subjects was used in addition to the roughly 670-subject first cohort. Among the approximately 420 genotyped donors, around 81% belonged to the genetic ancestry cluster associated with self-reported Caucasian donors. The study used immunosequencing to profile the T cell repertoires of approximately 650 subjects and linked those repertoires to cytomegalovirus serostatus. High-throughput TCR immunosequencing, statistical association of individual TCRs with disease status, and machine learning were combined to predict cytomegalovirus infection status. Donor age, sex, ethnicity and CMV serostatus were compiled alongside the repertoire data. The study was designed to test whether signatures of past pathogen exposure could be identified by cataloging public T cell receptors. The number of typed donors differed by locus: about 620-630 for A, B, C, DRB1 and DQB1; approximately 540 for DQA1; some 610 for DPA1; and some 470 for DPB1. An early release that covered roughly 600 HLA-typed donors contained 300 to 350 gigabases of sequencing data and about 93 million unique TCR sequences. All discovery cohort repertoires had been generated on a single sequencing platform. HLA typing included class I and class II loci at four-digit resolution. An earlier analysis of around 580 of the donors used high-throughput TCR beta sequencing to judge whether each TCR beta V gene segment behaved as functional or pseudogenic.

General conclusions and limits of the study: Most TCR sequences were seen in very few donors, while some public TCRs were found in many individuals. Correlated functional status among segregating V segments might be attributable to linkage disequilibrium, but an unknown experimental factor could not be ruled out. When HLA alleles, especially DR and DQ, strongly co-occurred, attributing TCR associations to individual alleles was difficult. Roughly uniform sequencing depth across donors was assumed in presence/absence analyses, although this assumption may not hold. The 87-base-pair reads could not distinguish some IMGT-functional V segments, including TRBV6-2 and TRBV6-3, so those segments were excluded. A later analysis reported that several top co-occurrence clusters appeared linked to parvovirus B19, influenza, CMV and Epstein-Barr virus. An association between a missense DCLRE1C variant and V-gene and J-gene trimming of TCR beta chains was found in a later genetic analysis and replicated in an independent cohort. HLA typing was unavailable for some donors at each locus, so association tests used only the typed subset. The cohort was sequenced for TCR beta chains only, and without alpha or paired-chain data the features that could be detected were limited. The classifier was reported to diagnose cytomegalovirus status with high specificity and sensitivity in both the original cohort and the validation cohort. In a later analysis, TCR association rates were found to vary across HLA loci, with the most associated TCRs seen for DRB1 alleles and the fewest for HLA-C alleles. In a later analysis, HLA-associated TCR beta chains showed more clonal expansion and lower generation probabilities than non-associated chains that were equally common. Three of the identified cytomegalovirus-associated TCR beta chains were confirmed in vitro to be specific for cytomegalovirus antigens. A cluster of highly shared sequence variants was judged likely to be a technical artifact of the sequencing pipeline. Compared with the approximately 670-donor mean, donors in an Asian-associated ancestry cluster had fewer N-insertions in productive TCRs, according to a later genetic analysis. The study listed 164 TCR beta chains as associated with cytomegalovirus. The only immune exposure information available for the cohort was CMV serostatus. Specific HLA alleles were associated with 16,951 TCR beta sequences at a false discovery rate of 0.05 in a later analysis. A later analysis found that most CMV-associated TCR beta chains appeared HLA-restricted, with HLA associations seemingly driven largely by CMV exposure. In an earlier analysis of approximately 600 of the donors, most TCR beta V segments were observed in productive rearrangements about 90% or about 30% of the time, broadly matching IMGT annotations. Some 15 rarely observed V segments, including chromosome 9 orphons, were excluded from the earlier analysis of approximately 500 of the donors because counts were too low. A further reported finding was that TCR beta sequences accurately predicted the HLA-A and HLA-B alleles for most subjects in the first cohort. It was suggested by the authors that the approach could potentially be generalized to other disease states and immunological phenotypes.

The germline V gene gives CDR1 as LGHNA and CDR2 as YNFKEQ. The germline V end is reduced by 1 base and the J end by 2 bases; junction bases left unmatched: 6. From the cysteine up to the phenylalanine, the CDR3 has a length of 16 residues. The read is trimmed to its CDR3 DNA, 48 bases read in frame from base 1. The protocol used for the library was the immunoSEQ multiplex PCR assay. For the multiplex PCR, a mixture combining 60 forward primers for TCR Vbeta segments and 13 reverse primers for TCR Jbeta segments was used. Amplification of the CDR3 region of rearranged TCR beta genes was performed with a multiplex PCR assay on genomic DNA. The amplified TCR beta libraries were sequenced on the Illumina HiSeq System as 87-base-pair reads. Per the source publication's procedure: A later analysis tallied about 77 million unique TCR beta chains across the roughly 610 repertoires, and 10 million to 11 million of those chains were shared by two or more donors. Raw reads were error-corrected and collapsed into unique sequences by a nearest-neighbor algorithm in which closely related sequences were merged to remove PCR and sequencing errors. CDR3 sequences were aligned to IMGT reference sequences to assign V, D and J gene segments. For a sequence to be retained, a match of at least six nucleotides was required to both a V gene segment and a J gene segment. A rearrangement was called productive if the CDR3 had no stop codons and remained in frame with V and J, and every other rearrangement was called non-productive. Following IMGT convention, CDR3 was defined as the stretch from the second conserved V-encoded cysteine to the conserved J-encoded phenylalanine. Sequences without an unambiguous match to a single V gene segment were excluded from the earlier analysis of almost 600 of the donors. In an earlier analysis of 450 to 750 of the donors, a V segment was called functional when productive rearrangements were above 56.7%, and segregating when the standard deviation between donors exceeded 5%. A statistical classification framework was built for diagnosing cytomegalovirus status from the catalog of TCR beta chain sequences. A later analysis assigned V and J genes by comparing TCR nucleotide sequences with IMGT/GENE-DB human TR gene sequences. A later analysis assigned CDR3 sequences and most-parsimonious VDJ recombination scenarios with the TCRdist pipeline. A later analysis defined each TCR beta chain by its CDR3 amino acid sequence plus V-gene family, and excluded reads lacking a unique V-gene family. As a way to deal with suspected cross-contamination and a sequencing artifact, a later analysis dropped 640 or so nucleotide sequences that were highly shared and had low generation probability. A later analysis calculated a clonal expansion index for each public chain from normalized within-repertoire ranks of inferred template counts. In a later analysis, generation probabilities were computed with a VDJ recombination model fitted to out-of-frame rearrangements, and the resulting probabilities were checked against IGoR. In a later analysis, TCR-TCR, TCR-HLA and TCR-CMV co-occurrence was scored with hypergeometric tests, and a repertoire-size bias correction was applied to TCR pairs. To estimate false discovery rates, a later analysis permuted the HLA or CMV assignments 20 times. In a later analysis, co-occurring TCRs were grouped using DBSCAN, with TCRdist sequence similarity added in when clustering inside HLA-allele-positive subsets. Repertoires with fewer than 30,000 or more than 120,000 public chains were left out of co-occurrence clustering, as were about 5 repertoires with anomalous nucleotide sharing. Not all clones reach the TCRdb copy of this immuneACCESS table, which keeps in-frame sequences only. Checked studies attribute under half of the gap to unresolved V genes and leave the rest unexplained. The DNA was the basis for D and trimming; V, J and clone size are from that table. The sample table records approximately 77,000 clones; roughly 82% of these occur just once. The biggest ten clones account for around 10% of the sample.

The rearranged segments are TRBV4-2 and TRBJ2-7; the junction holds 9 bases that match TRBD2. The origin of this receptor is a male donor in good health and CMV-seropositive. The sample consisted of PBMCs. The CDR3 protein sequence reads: CASSQGQTSGAYEQYF. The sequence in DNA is TGTGCCAGCAGCCAAGGACAGACTAGCGGAGCCTACGAGCAGTACTTC.